These 21 T cell receptor beta chains came from one sample sequenced in a study of cytomegalovirus exposure and HLA in healthy donors. The PCR employed 60 Vbeta primers together with 13 Jbeta primers. Sequencing was performed with immunoSEQ multiplex PCR; in TCRdb, only in-frame clones are kept and a portion is missing. The sample lists more than 100,000 clones; 15% were seen once. Source material: PBMCs. Every receptor here comes from a woman between 18 and 29 years old in good health and CMV-seronegative.

V and J are TRBV6-4 and TRBJ2-1; D gene uncertain. This CDR3 has 14 amino acids. Germline values: CDR1 MRHNA, CDR2 SNTAGT. The V end lost 0 bases, the J end lost 6 bases, and 9 bases lay between the germline ends. The CDR3 spells CASSDSALGNEQFF. CDR3 DNA: TGTGCCAGCAGTGACTCGGCCCTAGGCAATGAGCAGTTCTTC.

This clone came up a few times. The chain employs TRBV19 and TRBJ1-2; no reliable D call. Trimming removed 5 bases at V and 0 bases at J, with 13 bases between. Germline V gene lookup returns CDR1 LNHDA and CDR2 SQIVND (reference sequence). The CDR3 is 15 amino acids. DNA of the CDR3: TGTGCCAGTAGTCTCGGCAGGTCCTCTAACTATGGCTACACCTTC. Protein product: CASSLGRSSNYGYTF.

In its sample, this clone was seen a few times. The V and J genes are TRBV19 and TRBJ1-1, with 10 bases fitting TRBD1. Germline trimming cut 1 base from V and 11 bases from J; bases unmatched to any gene: 10. CDR1 LNHDA and CDR2 SQIVND come from the germline V gene (reference sequence). This CDR3 spans 15 amino acids. In nucleotides, the CDR3 is TGTGCCAGTAGTATAGGGGACAGGGGCCGCGTCCTGGCTTTCTTT. Amino acids: CASSIGDRGRVLAFF.

As DNA, the CDR3 is TGCGCCAGCAGCTTGGTGGGCGGGCCGACTTCCTACAATGAGCAGTTCTTC. Amino acids: CASSLVGGPTSYNEQFF. The chain combines TRBV5-1 with TRBJ2-1, with D possibly matching TRBD2 (5 bases). This CDR3 region has 17 residues. Trimming stripped 0 bases from V and 1 base from J, with 14 bases between. Germline CDR1 SGHRS, CDR2 YFSETQ. The variable domain in full, with the rest retrieved from reference TRBV5-1 and TRBJ2-1, is KAGVTQTPRYLIKTRGQQVTLSCSPISGHRSVSWYQQTPGQGLQFLFEYFSETQRNKGNFPGRFSGRQFSNSRSEMNVSTLELGDSALYLCASSLVGGPTSYNEQFFGPGTRLTVL.

The chain recombines TRBV7-2 with TRBJ2-5; weak D call: TRBD2 (7 bases). Germline V CDR1 and CDR2: SGHTA, FQGNSA. The CDR3 is 16 residues long. V was pared by 7 bases and J by 4 bases, with 22 bases between. CDR3 coding DNA: TGTGCCAGCACCCTGAGGGGGGGCCGGGGTCGAGAGACCCAGTACTTC. Translated, it gives CASTLRGGRGRETQYF.

The rearrangement uses TRBV19 and TRBJ1-2; D is unclear. In germline, CDR1 is LNHDA, CDR2 SQIVND (reference sequence). This CDR3 is built from 13 residues. The V and J ends lost 3 bases and 7 bases respectively, with 12 bases between them. The CDR3 here is CASSMGGGLGYTF. CDR3 in DNA: TGTGCCAGTAGTATGGGCGGCGGACTTGGCTACACCTTC.

CDR3 DNA sequence: TGTGCCAGCAGTTTAAGGGCAGGGCAGGAGACCCAGTACTTC. This encodes CASSLRAGQETQYF. The V gene is TRBV28, the J gene TRBJ2-5; TRBD1 might be the D (5 bases). CDR1 is MDHEN, CDR2 SYDVKM, per germline. The CDR3 has 14 residues. V was shortened by 2 bases and J by 5 bases, with 12 bases between the two germline ends.

CDR3 amino acids: CASSLGPRNTIYF. The CDR3 region has the DNA TGTGCCAGCAGCTTAGGGCCTCGAAACACCATATATTTT. The chain uses TRBV7-9 and TRBJ1-3; the D is unclear. This CDR3 spans 13 amino acids. The V and J ends lost 1 base and 5 bases respectively, with 6 bases between them. CDR1 is SEHNR and CDR2 is FQNEAQ in the germline V gene (reference sequence).

A few counts support this clone. Distinct nucleotide sequences in the sample also encode this CDR3. The chain combines TRBV28 with TRBJ2-7, with 7 bases lining up with TRBD2. CDR1 is MDHEN and CDR2 is SYDVKM in the germline V gene. The CDR3 loop spans 13 amino acids. The J segment lost 2 bases and the V segment lost 10 bases, leaving 8 bases of the junction unmatched. The CDR3 DNA reads as TGTGCCACCGTTTCGGGGGGTCCCTACGAGCAGTACTTC. Its translation: CATVSGGPYEQYF.

In its sample, this clone was seen a few times. The chain carries TRBV5-1 and TRBJ2-5; a weak D match, TRBD2 (5 bases). CDR1 SGHRS and CDR2 YFSETQ come from the germline V gene. The CDR3 contains 12 residues. Trimming removed 5 bases from V and 3 bases from J, with 8 bases in between. Here the CDR3 DNA reads TGCGCCAGCAGTTTCGGGGAAGAGACCCAGTACTTC. Protein product: CASSFGEETQYF.

A single count supports this clone. The J gene is TRBJ2-7, the V gene TRBV5-1; D gene ambiguous. The CDR3 is 10 residues long. The ends were cut back, 7 bases at V and 4 bases at J, with 6 bases in the middle. Germline V gives CDR1 SGHRS, CDR2 YFSETQ. In nucleotides, the CDR3 is TGCGCCAGCTTTATGTACGAGCAGTACTTC. Protein product: CASFMYEQYF.

V is TRBV5-5 and J is TRBJ1-4; 8 nucleotides agree with TRBD1. The CDR3 contains 14 residues. The J segment lost 7 bases and the V segment lost 3 bases, leaving 5 bases of the junction unmatched. CDR1 is SGHKS and CDR2 is YYEKEE in the germline V gene (reference sequence). CDR3 in amino acids: CASSSQGVREKLFF. DNA of the CDR3: TGTGCCAGCAGCTCACAGGGGGTTCGTGAAAAACTGTTTTTT.

The V and J genes are TRBV10-3 and TRBJ2-7, with 8 bases that match TRBD1. CDR1 is ENHRY, CDR2 SYGVKD, per germline. This CDR3 comprises 15 residues. The trim removed 7 bases at V and 3 bases at J, leaving 11 bases unmatched. Written as DNA, the CDR3 is TGTGCCATCAAGAATGGACAGGGTTTTCTCTACGAGCAGTACTTC. Protein sequence: CAIKNGQGFLYEQYF.

Remarks on this clone: One end of the junction is discordant with germline, which a read error may explain. This sequence joins TRBV30 and TRBJ2-7, with a possible D match to TRBD1 (5 bases). The CDR3 sequence is 14 residues long. Looked up from germline, CDR1 is GTSNPN and CDR2 is SVGIG (reference sequence). The DNA for the CDR3 is TGTGCCTGGGATATGGATAGGGGTTCCTACGGGCAGTACTTC. It specifies CAWDMDRGSYGQYF. Full variable domain (outside the CDR3, taken from reference TRBV30 and TRBJ2-7): SQTIHQWPATLVQPVGSPLSLECTVEGTSNPNLYWYRQAAGRGLQLLFYSVGIGQISSEVPQNLSASRPQDRQFILSSKKLLLSDSGFYLCAWDMDRGSYGQYFGPGTRLTVT.

The chain couples TRBV7-9 to TRBJ2-5; 8 positions agree with TRBD2. The CDR3 runs 15 residues. The V segment lost 2 bases and the J segment 5 bases; nucleotides outside the gene matches: 7. CDR1 and CDR2 (germline): SEHNR, FQNEAQ (reference sequence). The CDR3 region is CASSLYPGGRETQYF. For the CDR3, the DNA is TGTGCCAGCAGCTTATATCCGGGGGGGCGGGAGACCCAGTACTTC.

V and J are TRBV2 and TRBJ1-6, with 7 bases identical to TRBD1. The junction had 6 bases not matched to a gene; V was cut back by 4 bases and J by 6 bases. Looked up from germline, CDR1 is SNHLY and CDR2 is FYNNEI. The CDR3 totals 15 residues. The CDR3, as DNA: TGTGCCAGCAGTGTCTTGCAGGGGGGTAATTCACCCCTCCACTTT. Amino acids: CASSVLQGGNSPLHF.

This chain links TRBV21-1 with TRBJ1-2. TRBV21-1 constitutes a pseudogene. The CDR3 runs 11 residues. CDR3 nucleotide sequence: TGTGCCAGCAGCAAAGCGCCCGGTCCGCCCTTC. This encodes CASSKAPGPPF.

This clone appeared a few times. The chain is built from TRBV15 and TRBJ2-5; 7 bases agree with TRBD1. V lost 1 base, J lost 9 bases, and 14 bases stayed unmatched. Germline V gene lookup returns CDR1 LNHNV and CDR2 YYDKDF (reference sequence). The CDR3 sequence is 16 residues long. In DNA form, the CDR3 reads TGTGCCACCAGCAGAGGCTCCGGGACAGCTGAATTGGCCCAGTACTTC. It specifies CATSRGSGTAELAQYF. Combining the CDR3 with reference TRBV15 and TRBJ2-5 gives the whole variable domain DAMVIQNPRYQVTQFGKPVTLSCSQTLNHNVMYWYQQKSSQAPKLLFHYYDKDFNNEADTPDNFQSRRPNTSFCFLDIRSPGLGDTAMYLCATSRGSGTAELAQYFGPGTRLLVL.

The chain recombines TRBV9 with TRBJ2-1, with TRBD2 matching 7 bases. J was trimmed by 0 bases and V by 0 bases; bases with no gene match: 6. This CDR3 spans 17 amino acids. Germline CDR1 SGDLS, CDR2 YYNGEE. CDR3 bases: TGTGCCAGCAGCGTAGAGGTGGGGGGGAACTCCTACAATGAGCAGTTCTTC. Its translation is CASSVEVGGNSYNEQFF.

This clone appeared a single time. The V and J genes are TRBV4-2 and TRBJ1-2; maybe TRBD1 (6 bases). Trimming stripped 0 bases from V and 1 base from J, with 15 bases between. The germline CDR1 and CDR2 sequences are LGHNA and YNFKEQ. The CDR3 contains 17 residues. CDR3 sequence: CASSQDGGGRVNYGYTF. CDR3 coding DNA: TGTGCCAGCAGCCAAGATGGAGGGGGGAGGGTTAACTATGGCTACACCTTC.

This clone has a handful of counts. V and J are TRBV27 and TRBJ1-5; weak D call: TRBD1 (5 bases). Trimming removed 3 bases at V and 1 base at J, with 10 bases between. Germline V CDR1 and CDR2: MNHEY, SMNVEV (reference sequence). The CDR3 runs 15 residues. The DNA of the CDR3 is TGTGCCAGCAGTTTTGGTGGGGCCAGCAATCAGCCCCAGCATTTT. It specifies CASSFGGASNQPQHF.